A single sample is the source of the 20 T cell receptor beta chains below, sequenced in a study of CD8+ T cells in alopecia areata. The authors extracted RNA and reverse transcribed it into cDNA as the sequencing template. Using immunoSEQ multiplex PCR, the repertoire was profiled, and TCRdb retains in-frame clones only, with some absent. The sample shows 25,000 to 35,000 clones, 62% of them seen only once. Sequencing was performed on NKG2D-high CD8+ T cells sorted from blood. Receptors were obtained from a human donor with alopecia areata.

In this sample, this clone turned up a few times. CDR3 in DNA: TGTGCCAGCAGTCTTGAGGACACAGATACGCAGTATTTT. Protein: CASSLEDTDTQYF. The chain links TRBV6-5 to TRBJ2-3, with no clear D. CDR1 is MNHEY and CDR2 is SVGAGI in the germline V gene. This CDR3 spans 13 amino acids. V was cut by 5 bases and J by 2 bases, with 8 bases left in between.

The chain has TRBV28 and TRBJ2-1; TRBD2 matches 14 bases. Trimming took 6 bases from V and 8 from J; bases not matched to a gene: 9. CDR1 MDHEN and CDR2 SYDVKM come from the germline V gene. The CDR3 length is 16 residues. The DNA for the CDR3 is TGTGCCAGCAGACGCACCGGGACTAGCGGGGGACATGAGCAGTTCTTC. As protein: CASRRTGTSGGHEQFF. Full variable domain (missing parts from reference TRBV28 and TRBJ2-1): DVKVTQSSRYLVKRTGEKVFLECVQDMDHENMFWYRQDPGLGLRLIYFSYDVKMKEKGDIPEGYSVSREKKERFSLILESASTNQTSMYLCASRRTGTSGGHEQFFGPGTRLTVL.

This clone was counted only a few times. The CDR3 spells CSVESAQGASYNEQFF. CDR3 in DNA: TGCAGCGTTGAATCCGCCCAGGGGGCTTCCTACAATGAGCAGTTCTTC. The rearrangement joins TRBV29-1 to TRBJ2-1; 8 nucleotides line up with TRBD1. The CDR3 contains 16 residues. Germline V gene sequence: CDR1 SQVTM, CDR2 ANQGSEA. The J segment lost 1 base and the V segment lost 2 bases, leaving 7 bases of the junction unmatched.

The rearrangement joins TRBV27 to TRBJ2-2; D is uncertain. The germline V gene encodes CDR1 MNHEY and CDR2 SMNVEV (reference sequence). The germline V and J ends were trimmed by 3 bases and 3 bases, with 5 bases remaining between them. The CDR3 length is 13 residues. This chain's CDR3 is CASSFTYTGELFF. The CDR3 DNA sequence: TGTGCCAGCAGTTTCACCTACACCGGGGAGCTGTTTTTT.

In this sample, this clone turned up a few times. The chain recombines TRBV5-1 with TRBJ2-2, with 13 bases aligning to TRBD2. Looked up from germline, CDR1 is SGHRS and CDR2 is YFSETQ. V shed 4 bases and J 4 bases; nucleotides not matched to a gene: 10. This CDR3 region has 18 residues. CDR3 sequence reads: CASSPSTSGGAATGELFF. The DNA of the CDR3 is TGCGCCAGCAGCCCAAGCACTAGCGGGGGGGCAGCCACCGGGGAGCTGTTTTTT.

V gene TRBV6-5 combines with J gene TRBJ1-1; D may be TRBD1 (6 bases). V was trimmed by 2 bases and J by 7 bases, leaving 11 bases between them. The CDR3 length is 13 residues. CDR1 is MNHEY, CDR2 SVGAGI, per germline. CDR3 sequence reads: CASSYVGGLEAFF. The CDR3 coding sequence is TGTGCCAGCAGTTACGTGGGGGGGCTTGAAGCTTTCTTT.

The rearrangement links TRBV27 to TRBJ2-3, with D possibly called TRBD1 or TRBD2 (5 bases each). The V gene lost 6 bases and the J gene lost 0 bases, with 16 bases spanning the gap. CDR3 length: 16 residues. The germline gives CDR1 MNHEY, CDR2 SMNVEV (reference sequence). The CDR3 DNA is TGTGCCAGCAGCCTCCCGGGGCCCACCAGCACAGATACGCAGTATTTT. It codes for CASSLPGPTSTDTQYF.

This clone was recorded only once. The chain couples TRBV15 to TRBJ1-5; perhaps TRBD1 as D (5 bases). The CDR3 has 16 residues. Trimming shortened V by 0 bases and J by 2 bases, and 11 bases separated the two germline ends. From germline, CDR1 is LNHNV and CDR2 YYDKDF (reference sequence). The DNA for the CDR3 is TGTGCCACCAGCAGAGATAGCCAGGGAGGCAATCAGCCCCAGCATTTT. Amino acids: CATSRDSQGGNQPQHF.

The CDR3 here is CASSPRLAYRTDTQYF. Here the CDR3 DNA reads TGTGCCAGCAGTCCCCGACTAGCGTACCGCACAGATACGCAGTATTTT. V and J are TRBV28 and TRBJ2-3; 8 bases align to TRBD2. The CDR3 runs to 16 residues. Germline values: CDR1 MDHEN, CDR2 SYDVKM. With V trimmed by 5 bases and J by 1 base, 8 bases remained unmatched.

CDR3 in DNA: TGCGCCAGCAGCCCGGACCGGACCAAGATTCAGTACTTC. Its protein is CASSPDRTKIQYF. The gene calls are TRBV23-1 and TRBJ2-4; D call uncertain. TRBV23-1 is an ORF; its function is uncertain. The V and J ends lost 6 bases and 10 bases respectively, with 16 bases between them. CDR3 length: 13 residues.

This chain connects TRBV10-3 to TRBJ2-1, with D maybe TRBD1 (5 bases). CDR3 length equals 14 residues. With 8 bases removed from V and 8 bases from J, the gap between germline ends came to 19 bases. CDR1 and CDR2 from the germline V gene are ENHRY and SYGVKD. The CDR3 bases are TGTGCCATCCGCCACCCCTCAGGGTTCTATGAGCAGTTCTTC. It specifies CAIRHPSGFYEQFF.

This clone appeared a few times. The chain uses TRBV13 and TRBJ2-1; no firm D call. Germline CDR1 is PRHDT and CDR2 is FYEKMQ (reference sequence). CDR3 length: 12 residues. Trimming pared 4 bases from V and 7 bases from J, leaving 8 bases between. CDR3 nucleotide sequence: TGTGCCAGCAGCTCCTCAGGTAATGAGCAGTTCTTC. It yields the protein CASSSSGNEQFF.

The chain employs TRBV27 and TRBJ1-2, with a tentative D call TRBD1 (5 bases). The CDR3 length is 16 residues. The ends were cut back, 4 bases at V and 1 base at J, with 16 bases in the middle. Germline lookup yields CDR1 MNHEY and CDR2 SMNVEV (reference sequence). The CDR3 coding sequence is TGTGCCAGCAGTTCCCGGGACCGGTGGAATAACTATGGCTACACCTTC. Its translation: CASSSRDRWNNYGYTF.

The chain employs TRBV27 and TRBJ2-7, with 8 nucleotides matching TRBD1. Losses at the gene ends were 3 bases for V and 1 base for J; bases not matched to a gene: 2. The germline CDR1 and CDR2 sequences are MNHEY and SMNVEV (reference sequence). CDR3 size: 14 residues. CDR3 DNA sequence: TGTGCCAGCAGTTTCGGGACAGGATCCTACGAGCAGTACTTC. Its protein is CASSFGTGSYEQYF.

This rearrangement joins TRBV2 to TRBJ2-7; 7 bases map to TRBD2. The CDR3 contains 13 residues. J gave up 4 bases and V 7 bases, and 7 bases lay outside the gene matches. Germline loops: CDR1 SNHLY, CDR2 FYNNEI. As DNA, the CDR3 is TGTGCCAGCACCCCGCTAGCGGCATACGAGCAGTACTTC. The encoded protein is CASTPLAAYEQYF.

The chain links TRBV19 to TRBJ1-5, with D uncertain. Trimming removed 4 bases from V and 7 bases from J, with 11 bases in between. Germline lookup yields CDR1 LNHDA and CDR2 SQIVND (reference sequence). The CDR3 runs 13 residues. The CDR3: CASSTFPRQPQHF. The CDR3 nucleotides are TGTGCCAGTAGTACATTCCCGAGGCAGCCCCAGCATTTT.

The V call is TRBV5-6, the J call TRBJ1-2; D gene uncertain. V gave up 0 bases and J gave up 6 bases, with 12 bases separating them. CDR3 length: 14 residues. Per the germline V gene, CDR1 is SGHDT and CDR2 is YYEEEE. The CDR3 DNA is TGTGCCAGCAGCTTGGCATCAGGTTCCGATGGCTACACCTTC. Translation gives CASSLASGSDGYTF. Full variable domain (missing parts from reference TRBV5-6 and TRBJ1-2): DAGVTQSPTHLIKTRGQQVTLRCSPKSGHDTVSWYQQALGQGPQFIFQYYEEEERQRGNFPDRFSGHQFPNYSSELNVNALLLGDSALYLCASSLASGSDGYTFGSGTRLTVV.

This rearrangement joins TRBV14 to TRBJ2-5; D perhaps matches TRBD2 (5 bases). Trimming pared 2 bases from V and 4 bases from J, leaving 11 bases between. CDR3 length: 14 amino acids. Germline assignment: CDR1 SGHDN and CDR2 FVKESK. The CDR3 reads CASSQLVGVETQYF. The CDR3 coding sequence is TGTGCCAGCAGCCAACTCGTCGGGGTAGAGACCCAGTACTTC.

This chain uses TRBV23-1 with TRBJ2-5; 7 bases align to TRBD2. TRBV23-1 is identified as an open reading frame with a role that is uncertain. This CDR3 region has 18 residues. V lost 2 bases and J lost 5; bases outside the gene matches: 17. The CDR3 region is CASSQIGTGGWEGETQYF. In DNA form, the CDR3 reads TGCGCCAGCAGTCAAATTGGGACGGGAGGATGGGAAGGGGAGACCCAGTACTTC.

The CDR3 nucleotides are TGTGCCAGCAGACCTGTAGCGGGACCTACCTACGAGCAGTACTTC. Amino acids: CASRPVAGPTYEQYF. The chain employs TRBV27 and TRBJ2-7; 8 bases match TRBD2. V trimming: 6 bases; J trimming: 2 bases; junction bases outside the gene matches: 9. The germline V gene encodes CDR1 MNHEY and CDR2 SMNVEV (reference sequence). The CDR3 runs 15 residues.